This section outlines one T cell receptor (beta chain) sequence together with its context. Its antigen remains unknown. There were no recent acute infections or vaccinations among the donors, who were healthy HIV-negative adults. The sample comes from a study of shared clonotypes between healthy human individuals. Study background: Each donor's CD8 memory used one plate, CD8 naive two, each CD4 subset three.

General observations from the study: Blood alone was sampled, and tissue repertoires likely differ.

The CDR3 runs to 14 residues. Germline assignment: CDR1 SEHNR and CDR2 FQNEAQ (reference sequence). The V gene end was trimmed by 8 bases and the J gene end by 7 bases; junction bases not matched to a gene: 8. Sequencing was performed with immunoSEQ multiplex PCR; in TCRdb, only in-frame clones are kept and a portion is missing. Here the sample spans 1,100,000 or so clones, 78% being singletons. The origin of this receptor is a man between 18 and 35 years old in good health. Some clones in this sample may be carry-over from other donors' samples. The rearrangement uses TRBV7-9 and TRBJ1-4; 9 bases fit TRBD1. The specimen sequenced was memory CD4+ T cells from PBMCs. Subset reported: CD45RA-negative fraction. Written as DNA, the CDR3 is TGTGCCAGCTTCCAGACAGGGGGAAGTGAAAAACTGTTTTTT. Amino acid sequence: CASFQTGGSEKLFF.